Given below is one TCR beta chain in context. Its specificity is unknown. Splitting of each subset's genomic DNA was done evenly across several immunoSEQ plates. Original processing notes: With immunoSEQ giving junction-only sequences and no quality scores, filtering differed. Produced via immunoSEQ multiplex PCR; TCRdb's table is partial and in-frame only. The V and J calls and the clone size are those of that table, but D and trimming were determined from the DNA. This table has fewer than 650,000 clones, roughly 79% appearing once. This specimen belongs to a study of shared clonotypes between healthy human individuals. About the study: Donors consisted of a couple of women and a few men between 18 and 49.

General study points: Only blood samples were collected, and tissue repertoires likely differ.

This TCR derives from a woman aged 35 to 49 in good health. Some clones in this sample may be carry-over from other donors' samples. Material for sequencing was PBMCs.

CDR3 DNA sequence: TGCGCCAGCCGGGCCAGGGGGAATCAGCCCCAGCATTTT. Translating it yields CASRARGNQPQHF. This chain joins TRBV5-1 and TRBJ1-5, with 7 bases matching TRBD1. Germline V gene sequence: CDR1 SGHRS, CDR2 YFSETQ. CDR3 size: 13 residues. V lost 7 bases to trimming and J lost 4 bases; unmatched junction nucleotides: 5.